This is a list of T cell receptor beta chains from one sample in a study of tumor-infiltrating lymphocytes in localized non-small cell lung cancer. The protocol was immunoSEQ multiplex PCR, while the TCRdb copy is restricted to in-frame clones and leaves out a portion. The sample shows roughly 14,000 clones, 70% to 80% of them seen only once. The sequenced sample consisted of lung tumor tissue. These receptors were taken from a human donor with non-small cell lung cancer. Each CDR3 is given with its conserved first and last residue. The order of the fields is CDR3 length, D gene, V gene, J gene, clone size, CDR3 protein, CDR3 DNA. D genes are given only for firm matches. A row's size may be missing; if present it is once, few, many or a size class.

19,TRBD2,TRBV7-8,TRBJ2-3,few,CASSRRTSGGSSSTDTQYF,TGTGCCAGCAGCCGCCGGACTAGCGGGGGCTCCTCTAGCACAGATACGCAGTATTTT
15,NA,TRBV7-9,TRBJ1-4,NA,CASRLPGPYNEKLFF,TGTGCCAGCAGGCTCCCGGGACCGTATAATGAAAAACTGTTTTTT
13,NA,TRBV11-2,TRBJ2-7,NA,CASSLTGVYEQYF,TGTGCCAGCAGCCTGACCGGGGTCTACGAGCAGTACTTC
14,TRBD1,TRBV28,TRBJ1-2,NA,CASNSGQGNYGYTF,TGTGCCAGCAACTCGGGACAGGGAAACTATGGCTACACCTTC
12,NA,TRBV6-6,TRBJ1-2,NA,CASRVGFWGYTF,TGTGCCAGCAGGGTCGGGTTCTGGGGCTACACCTTC
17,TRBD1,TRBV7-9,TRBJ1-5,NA,CASSAGRGGTSNQPQHF,TGTGCCAGCAGCGCCGGCAGGGGGGGCACTAGCAATCAGCCCCAGCATTTT
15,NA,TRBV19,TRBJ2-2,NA,CASSIRARNTGELFF,TGTGCCAGTAGTATTCGCGCTAGAAATACCGGGGAGCTGTTTTTT
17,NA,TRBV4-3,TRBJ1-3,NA,CASSQETSQSSGNTIYF,TGCGCCAGCAGCCAAGAGACCAGTCAGAGCTCTGGAAACACCATATATTTT
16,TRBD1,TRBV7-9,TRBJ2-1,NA,CASSLGTGLSYNEQFF,TGTGCCAGCAGCTTAGGGACAGGCCTCTCCTACAATGAGCAGTTCTTC
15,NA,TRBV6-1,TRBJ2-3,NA,CASSDWGASTDTQYF,TGTGCCAGCAGTGACTGGGGGGCTAGCACAGATACGCAGTATTTT
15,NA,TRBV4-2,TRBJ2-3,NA,CASSQEFGRTDTQYF,TGTGCCAGCAGCCAAGAGTTCGGGCGCACAGATACGCAGTATTTT
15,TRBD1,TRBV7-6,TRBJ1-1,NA,CASSLAATGRTEAFF,TGTGCCAGCAGCTTGGCGGCGACAGGGCGCACTGAAGCTTTCTTT
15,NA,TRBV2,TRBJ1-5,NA,CASSEQAGENQPQHF,TGTGCCAGCAGTGAACAGGCAGGGGAGAATCAGCCCCAGCATTTT
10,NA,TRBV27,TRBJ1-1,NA,CATQNTEAFF,TGTGCCACCCAGAACACTGAAGCTTTCTTT
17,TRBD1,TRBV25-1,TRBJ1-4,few,CASTRGTGGGVGEKLFF,TGTGCCAGCACCCGGGGGACAGGGGGCGGGGTGGGTGAAAAACTGTTTTTT
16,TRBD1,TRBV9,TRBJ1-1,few,CASSVASGQGGTEAFF,TGTGCCAGCAGCGTAGCCTCGGGACAGGGAGGCACTGAAGCTTTCTTT
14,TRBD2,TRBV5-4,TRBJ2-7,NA,CASSPREGTYEQYF,TGTGCCAGCAGCCCACGGGAGGGTACCTACGAGCAGTACTTC
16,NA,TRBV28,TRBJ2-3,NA,CASPPRARQGTDTQYF,TGTGCCAGCCCACCTCGGGCCCGTCAGGGTACAGATACGCAGTATTTT
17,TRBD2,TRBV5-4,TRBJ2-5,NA,CASSLGIAGVRPETQYF,TGTGCCAGCAGCTTGGGGATAGCGGGAGTTCGCCCGGAGACCCAGTACTTC
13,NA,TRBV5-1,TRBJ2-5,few,CASSFPGGETQYF,TGCGCCAGCAGCTTCCCAGGGGGGGAGACCCAGTACTTC
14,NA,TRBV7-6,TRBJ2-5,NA,CASSLGRGGETQYF,TGTGCCAGCAGCTTAGGGCGGGGAGGAGAGACCCAGTACTTC
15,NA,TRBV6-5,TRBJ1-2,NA,CASSYSRRTNYGYTF,TGTGCCAGCAGTTACTCGCGCAGGACTAACTATGGCTACACCTTC
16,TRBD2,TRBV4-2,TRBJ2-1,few,CASSPRPGGQGNEQFF,TGTGCCAGCAGCCCCAGACCGGGGGGGCAAGGGAATGAGCAGTTCTTC
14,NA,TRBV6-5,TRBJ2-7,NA,CASRRQGGAYEQYF,TGTGCCAGCAGGCGTCAGGGGGGCGCCTACGAGCAGTACTTC
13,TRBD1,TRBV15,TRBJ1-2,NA,CATAPGTGDGYTF,TGTGCCACCGCACCTGGGACAGGTGATGGCTACACCTTC
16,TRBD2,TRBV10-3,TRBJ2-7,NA,CAISDPGLADPGEQYF,TGTGCCATCAGTGACCCCGGCCTAGCGGACCCTGGGGAGCAGTACTTC
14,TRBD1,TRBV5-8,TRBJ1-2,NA,CASSLTGTGYGYTF,TGTGCCAGCAGCTTGACCGGGACAGGCTATGGCTACACCTTC
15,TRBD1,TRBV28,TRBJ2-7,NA,CASRPDRAPTYEQYF,TGTGCCAGCAGACCAGACAGGGCCCCTACCTACGAGCAGTACTTC
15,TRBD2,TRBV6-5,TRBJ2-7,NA,CASSLGLAGVYEQYF,TGTGCCAGCAGTTTGGGGCTAGCGGGAGTCTACGAGCAGTACTTC
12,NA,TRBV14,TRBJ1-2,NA,CASTRANYGYTF,TGTGCCAGCACCCGGGCTAACTATGGCTACACCTTC
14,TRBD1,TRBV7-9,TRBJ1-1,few,CASSLRGLNTEAFF,TGTGCCAGCAGCTTAAGGGGGCTGAACACTGAAGCTTTCTTT
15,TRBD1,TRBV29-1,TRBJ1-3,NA,CSVEAGTASGNTIYF,TGCAGCGTTGAAGCCGGGACAGCTTCTGGAAACACCATATATTTT
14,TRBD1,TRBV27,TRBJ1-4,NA,CASSPGGWDEKLFF,TGTGCCAGCAGCCCAGGGGGGTGGGATGAAAAACTGTTTTTT
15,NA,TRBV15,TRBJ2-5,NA,CATSRGGVYQETQYF,TGTGCCACCAGCAGAGGGGGGGTATACCAAGAGACCCAGTACTTC